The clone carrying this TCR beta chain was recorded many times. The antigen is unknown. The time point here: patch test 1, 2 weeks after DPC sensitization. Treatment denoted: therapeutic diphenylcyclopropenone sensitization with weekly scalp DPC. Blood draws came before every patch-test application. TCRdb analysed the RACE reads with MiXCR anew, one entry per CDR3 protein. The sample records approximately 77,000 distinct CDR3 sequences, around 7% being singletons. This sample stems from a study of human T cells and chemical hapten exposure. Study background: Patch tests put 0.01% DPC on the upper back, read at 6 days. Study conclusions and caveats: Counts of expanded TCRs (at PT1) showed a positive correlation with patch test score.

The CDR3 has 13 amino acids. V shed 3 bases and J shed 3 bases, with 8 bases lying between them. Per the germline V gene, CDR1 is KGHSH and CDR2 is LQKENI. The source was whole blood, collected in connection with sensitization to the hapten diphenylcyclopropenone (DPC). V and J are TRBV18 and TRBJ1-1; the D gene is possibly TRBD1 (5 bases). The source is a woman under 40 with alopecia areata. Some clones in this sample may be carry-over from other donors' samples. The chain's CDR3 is CASSPPGDTEAFF. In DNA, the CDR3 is TGTGCCAGCTCACCCCCGGGGGACACTGAAGCTTTCTTT.